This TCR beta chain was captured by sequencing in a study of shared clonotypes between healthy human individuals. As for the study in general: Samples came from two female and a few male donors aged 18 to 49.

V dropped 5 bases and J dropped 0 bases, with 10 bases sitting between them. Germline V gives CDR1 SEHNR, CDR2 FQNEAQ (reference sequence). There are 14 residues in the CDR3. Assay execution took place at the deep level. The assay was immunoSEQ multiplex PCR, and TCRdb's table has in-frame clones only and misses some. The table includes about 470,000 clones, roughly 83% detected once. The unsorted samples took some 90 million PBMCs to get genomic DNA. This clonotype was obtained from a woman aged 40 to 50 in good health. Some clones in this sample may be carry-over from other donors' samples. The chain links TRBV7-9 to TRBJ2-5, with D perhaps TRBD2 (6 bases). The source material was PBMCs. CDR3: CASSPGDYQETQYF. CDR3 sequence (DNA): TGTGCCAGCAGCCCGGGGGACTACCAAGAGACCCAGTACTTC.